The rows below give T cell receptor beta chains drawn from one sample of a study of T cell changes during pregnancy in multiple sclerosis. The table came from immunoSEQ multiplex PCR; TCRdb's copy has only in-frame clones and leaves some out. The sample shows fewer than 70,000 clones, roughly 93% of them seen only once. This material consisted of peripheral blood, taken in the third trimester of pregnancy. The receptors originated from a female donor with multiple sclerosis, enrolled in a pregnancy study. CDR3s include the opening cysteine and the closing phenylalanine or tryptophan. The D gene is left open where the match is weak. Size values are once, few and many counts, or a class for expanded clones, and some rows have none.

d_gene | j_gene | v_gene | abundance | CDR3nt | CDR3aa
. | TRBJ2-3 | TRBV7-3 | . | TGTGCCAGCAGCTTAAGGGGCGGACGGGGCACAGATACGCAGTATTTT | CASSLRGGRGTDTQYF
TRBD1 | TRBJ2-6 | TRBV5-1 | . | TGCGCCAGCAGCGCCTCCGGGACAGCTAGCTCTGGGGCCAACGTCCTGACTTTC | CASSASGTASSGANVLTF
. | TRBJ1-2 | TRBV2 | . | TGTGCCAGCAGTGACGGCTATGGCTACACCTTC | CASSDGYGYTF
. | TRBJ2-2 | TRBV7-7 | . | TGTGCTAGCAGCTTAGCGATGGCAGGTTCGACCACCGGGGAGCTGTTTTTT | CASSLAMAGSTTGELFF
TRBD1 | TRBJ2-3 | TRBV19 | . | TGTGCCAGTAGTACCCTTACAGGGGTCCGCACAGATACGCAGTATTTT | CASSTLTGVRTDTQYF
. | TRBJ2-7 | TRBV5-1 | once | TGCGCCAGCAGCTTTGGGGGGGGGCCCAACGAGCAGTACTTC | CASSFGGGPNEQYF
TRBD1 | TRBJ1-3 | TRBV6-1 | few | TGTGCCAGCAGTGAACGATGGACAGGGTTCTCTGGAAACACCATATATTTT | CASSERWTGFSGNTIYF
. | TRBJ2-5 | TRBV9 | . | TGTGCCAGCAGCGTAGAACCGGGGGTCGGGGGTAGGCAGACCCAGTACTTC | CASSVEPGVGGRQTQYF
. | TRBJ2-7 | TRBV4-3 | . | TGCGCCAGCAGCCAAGATTACTCGTCGGGGGTTTACGAGCAGTACTTC | CASSQDYSSGVYEQYF
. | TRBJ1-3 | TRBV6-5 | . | TGTGCCAGCAGTTACTCGAGCTCTGGAAACACCATATATTTT | CASSYSSSGNTIYF
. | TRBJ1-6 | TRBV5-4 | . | TGTGCCAGCAGCGTGGACAGTAAGTCCTATAATTCACCCCTCCACTTT | CASSVDSKSYNSPLHF
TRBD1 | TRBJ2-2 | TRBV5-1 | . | TGCGCCAGCAGCTTGGCGGGACAGGGTACGGCCGGGGAGCTGTTTTTT | CASSLAGQGTAGELFF
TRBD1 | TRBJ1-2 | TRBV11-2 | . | TGTGCCAGCAGCACCGGGACAGGGGGCGGCTATGGCTACACCTTC | CASSTGTGGGYGYTF
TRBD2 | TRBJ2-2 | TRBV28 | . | TGTGCCAGCAGTTCACAACTAGCGGGGGAAAGGGGCGGGGAGCTGTTTTTT | CASSSQLAGERGGELFF
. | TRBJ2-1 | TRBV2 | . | TGTGCCAGCAGTGGGGGCGATGAGCAGTTCTTC | CASSGGDEQFF
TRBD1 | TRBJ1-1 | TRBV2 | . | TGTGCCAGCAGGCGGACAGGGGGGGTCACTGAAGCTTTCTTT | CASRRTGGVTEAFF
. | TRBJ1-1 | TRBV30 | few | TGTGCCTGGAGTTATACGGTATATGAAGCTTTCTTT | CAWSYTVYEAFF
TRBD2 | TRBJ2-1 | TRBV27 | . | TGTGCCAGAACCGGACTAGCATACAATGAGCAGTTCTTC | CARTGLAYNEQFF
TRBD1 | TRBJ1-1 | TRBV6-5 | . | TGTGCCAGCAGGAATGACAGGGTTGAAGCTTTCTTT | CASRNDRVEAFF
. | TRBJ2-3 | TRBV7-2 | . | TGTGCCAGCAGCCTATTTGAAACAGATACGCAGTATTTT | CASSLFETDTQYF
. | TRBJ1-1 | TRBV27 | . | TGTGCCAGCAGTTTCGCAGATATGAACACTGAAGCTTTCTTT | CASSFADMNTEAFF
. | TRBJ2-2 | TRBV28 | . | TGTGCCAGCAGTACACAGGGCGCGGTTGACACCGGGGAGCTGTTTTTT | CASSTQGAVDTGELFF
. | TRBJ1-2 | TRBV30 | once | TGTGCCTGGAGGGCAGGGATCCCCTATGGCTACACCTTC | CAWRAGIPYGYTF
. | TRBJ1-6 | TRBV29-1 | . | TGCAGCGTTAGGGCAGGGTCAGATTCACCCCTCCACTTT | CSVRAGSDSPLHF
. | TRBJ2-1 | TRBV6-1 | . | TGTGCCAGCACATCCTTTCGGGTTGCGAGCGATGAGCAGTTCTTC | CASTSFRVASDEQFF
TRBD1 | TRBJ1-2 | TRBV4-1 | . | TGCGCCAGCAGCCCTCGTCACCAGGGGGCTAACTATGGCTACACCTTC | CASSPRHQGANYGYTF
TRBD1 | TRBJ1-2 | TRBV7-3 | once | TGTGCCAGCAGCCCAGGGGGTTTTAACTATGGCTACACCTTC | CASSPGGFNYGYTF
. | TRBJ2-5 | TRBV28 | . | TGTGCCAGCAGTTTACCGACAGTCCAAGAGACCCAGTACTTC | CASSLPTVQETQYF